The 19 T cell receptor beta chains presented below share a single source sample, sequenced in a study of graft-versus-host responses after intestinal transplantation. The antigens these receptors bind are not known. Profiled with immunoSEQ multiplex PCR; TCRdb holds only in-frame clones, not every one. The sample gives about 85,000 clones, roughly 80% of which show up once; approximately 0.78% is in the top ten. The sample in question was unstimulated CD4+ T cells sorted from spleen or lymph node cells, obtained before intestinal transplant. These receptors were taken from a human donor who received an intestinal transplant.

This clone has just one count. This chain connects TRBV18 to TRBJ1-3, with unresolved D. The CDR3 is 15 amino acids. Trimming shortened V by 6 bases and J by 0 bases, and 12 bases separated the two germline ends. Germline lookup yields CDR1 KGHSH and CDR2 LQKENI. CDR3 bases: TGTGCCAGCTCTTCCATAGTGAACTCTGGAAACACCATATATTTT. Its translation is CASSSIVNSGNTIYF. Using reference TRBV18 and TRBJ1-3 for the parts outside the CDR3, the full variable domain is NAGVMQNPRHLVRRRGQEARLRCSPMKGHSHVYWYRQLPEEGLKFMVYLQKENIIDESGMPKERFSAEFPKEGPSILRIQQVVRGDSAAYFCASSSIVNSGNTIYFGEGSWLTVV.

V gene TRBV18 combines with J gene TRBJ2-7; maybe TRBD2 (5 bases). The CDR3 loop spans 15 amino acids. V dropped 1 base and J dropped 0 bases, with 10 bases sitting between them. CDR1 is KGHSH, CDR2 LQKENI, per germline. CDR3 coding DNA: TGTGCCAGCTCACCACTTATTGGGAGCTCCTACGAGCAGTACTTC. Its protein is CASSPLIGSSYEQYF.

This chain connects TRBV7-2 to TRBJ1-2; perhaps TRBD1 as D (5 bases). The CDR3 length is 14 residues. Germline V gene lookup returns CDR1 SGHTA and CDR2 FQGNSA. V shed 2 bases and J shed 6 bases, with 13 bases lying between them. CDR3 nucleotides: TGTGCCAGCAGCTTAAGTTCCAGGGAAGATGGCTACACCTTC. It encodes CASSLSSREDGYTF.

Here the CDR3 reads CASSQWQGNNNEQFF. The CDR3 DNA reads TGCGCCAGCAGCCAGTGGCAGGGGAACAACAATGAGCAGTTCTTC. The chain is built from TRBV4-1 and TRBJ2-1, with D possibly TRBD1 on 6 matching bases. V lost 3 bases and J lost 5, with 14 bases in between. Germline lookup yields CDR1 MGHRA and CDR2 YSYEKL. This CDR3 region has 15 residues.

The chain has TRBV9 and TRBJ2-1, with 12 positions matching TRBD2. Trimming cost V 3 bases and J 10 bases; bases outside gene matches: 8. Germline V CDR1 and CDR2: SGDLS, YYNGEE. This CDR3 contains 15 residues. The CDR3 bases are TGTGCCAGCAGCGCCTCTAGCGGGGGGGCTTGGGAGCAGTTCTTC. Its translation: CASSASSGGAWEQFF.

The chain couples TRBV10-3 to TRBJ2-3, with 7 bases matching TRBD2. With V trimmed by 6 bases and J by 8 bases, 5 bases remained unmatched. CDR1 and CDR2 (germline): ENHRY, SYGVKD. This CDR3 has 12 residues. In nucleotides, the CDR3 is TGTGCCATCAGCGAACCGGGGGGTACGCAGTATTTT. Translated: CAISEPGGTQYF.

The rearrangement uses TRBV7-9 and TRBJ2-1; D possibly corresponds to TRBD1 (5 bases). This CDR3 has 14 amino acids. Trimming took 5 bases from V and 3 from J, leaving 11 bases between them. CDR1 and CDR2 (germline): SEHNR, FQNEAQ (reference sequence). CDR3: CASSAWGGYNEQFF. DNA of the CDR3: TGTGCCAGCAGCGCTTGGGGCGGCTACAATGAGCAGTTCTTC.

The chain carries TRBV5-1 and TRBJ2-5; possibly TRBD2 for D (5 bases). This CDR3 comprises 14 residues. The V end was cut by 0 bases, the J end by 1 base, with 7 bases between. CDR1 and CDR2 from the germline V gene are SGHRS and YFSETQ. The CDR3 loop reads CASSLVGVQETQYF. CDR3 DNA sequence: TGCGCCAGCAGCTTGGTGGGAGTCCAAGAGACCCAGTACTTC.

The CDR3 spells CASSQAGQVYGYTF. The DNA for the CDR3 is TGCGCCAGCAGCCAAGCGGGACAGGTCTATGGCTACACCTTC. The chain links TRBV4-1 to TRBJ1-2; 8 bases are shared with TRBD1. In germline, CDR1 is MGHRA, CDR2 YSYEKL. V lost 1 base, J lost 4 bases, and 2 bases stayed unmatched. This CDR3 region has 14 residues.

The chain is built from TRBV10-3 and TRBJ2-3; maybe TRBD1 (5 bases). The CDR3 has 14 amino acids. Between the trimmed V and J ends, which lost 0 bases and 1 base, there was a span of 5 bases. Germline lookup yields CDR1 ENHRY and CDR2 SYGVKD. CDR3 sequence (DNA): TGTGCCATCAGTGAGTCAGGGGGCACAGATACGCAGTATTTT. It yields the protein CAISESGGTDTQYF.

The chain combines TRBV2 with TRBJ2-1; TRBD2 matches 8 bases. J was trimmed by 4 bases and V by 1 base; bases with no gene match: 3. The CDR3 totals 15 residues. Germline V CDR1 and CDR2: SNHLY, FYNNEI. CDR3 sequence (DNA): TGTGCCAGCAGTGAAGAAGTAGCGGGGTACAATGAGCAGTTCTTC. It codes for CASSEEVAGYNEQFF. Full variable domain (remainder filled in from reference TRBV2 and TRBJ2-1): EPEVTQTPSHQVTQMGQEVILRCVPISNHLYFYWYRQILGQKVEFLVSFYNNEISEKSEIFDDQFSVERPDGSNFTLKIRSTKLEDSAMYFCASSEEVAGYNEQFFGPGTRLTVL.

The V call is TRBV5-5, the J call TRBJ2-3; D might be TRBD2 (7 bases). Looked up from germline, CDR1 is SGHKS and CDR2 is YYEKEE (reference sequence). The CDR3 runs to 16 residues. Deletions cut 2 bases from V and 1 base from J, with 14 bases between. The CDR3 is CASSFGLGGGTDTQYF. DNA of the CDR3: TGTGCCAGCAGCTTTGGGCTAGGGGGGGGCACAGATACGCAGTATTTT.

Only one count was recorded for this clone. The rearrangement links TRBV10-3 to TRBJ2-7; TRBD2 matches 10 bases. The CDR3 is 15 residues long. V gave up 4 bases and J gave up 4 bases; unmatched junction bases: 7. Looked up from germline, CDR1 is ENHRY and CDR2 is SYGVKD. CDR3 amino acids: CAISGLAGGRYEQYF. CDR3 sequence (DNA): TGTGCCATCAGTGGATTAGCGGGGGGCCGGTACGAGCAGTACTTC.

This sequence joins TRBV28 and TRBJ1-3; TRBD1 is a possible D gene (5 bases). Germline CDR1 reads MDHEN; CDR2 reads SYDVKM. The CDR3 has 16 amino acids. Trimming stripped 1 base from V and 2 bases from J, with 12 bases between. The CDR3, as DNA: TGTGCCAGCAGTTTATTCGGGGGATCGGCTGGAAACACCATATATTTT. Translated: CASSLFGGSAGNTIYF.

The chain joins TRBV7-8 to TRBJ1-1; maybe TRBD1 (6 bases). Germline CDR1 reads SGHVS; CDR2 reads FQNEAQ. With 3 bases removed from V and 11 bases from J, the gap between germline ends came to 16 bases. The length of the CDR3 is 13 residues. CDR3 loop: CASSFSGAQWAFF. DNA for the CDR3: TGTGCCAGCAGCTTTTCAGGGGCGCAGTGGGCTTTCTTT. The complete variable domain, with remaining parts taken from reference TRBV7-8 and TRBJ1-1, reads GAGVSQSPRYKVAKRGQDVALRCDPISGHVSLFWYQQALGQGPEFLTYFQNEAQLDKSGLPSDRFFAERPEGSVSTLKIQRTQQEDSAVYLCASSFSGAQWAFFGQGTRLTVV.

The chain is built from TRBV5-1 and TRBJ2-1, with 12 bases identical to TRBD2. This CDR3 is 15 amino acids long. Germline V lookup: CDR1 SGHRS, CDR2 YFSETQ. Trimming at V came to 4 bases and at J to 6 bases, leaving 5 bases not matched to a gene. The CDR3 loop reads CASSPGLAGSNEQFF. The CDR3 region has the DNA TGCGCCAGCAGCCCTGGACTAGCGGGATCCAATGAGCAGTTCTTC.

The rearrangement uses TRBV2 and TRBJ2-5, with TRBD1 matching 7 bases. Germline lookup yields CDR1 SNHLY and CDR2 FYNNEI. The CDR3 is 14 residues long. After removal of 7 bases from V and 4 bases from J, the junction contained 9 bases not matched to a gene. The CDR3 DNA follows: TGTGCCAGCAACGACAGGGTCCCAGGAGAGACCCAGTACTTC. This codes for CASNDRVPGETQYF. The full variable domain, with the rest looked up from reference TRBV2 and TRBJ2-5, is EPEVTQTPSHQVTQMGQEVILRCVPISNHLYFYWYRQILGQKVEFLVSFYNNEISEKSEIFDDQFSVERPDGSNFTLKIRSTKLEDSAMYFCASNDRVPGETQYFGPGTRLLVL.

The chain carries TRBV27 and TRBJ1-5, with D possibly TRBD1 on 5 matching bases. Looked up from germline, CDR1 is MNHEY and CDR2 is SMNVEV (reference sequence). CDR3 length: 12 residues. V lost 6 bases to trimming and J lost 7 bases, with 10 bases between them. The DNA for the CDR3 is TGTGCCAGCAGCTCCAAGGGGCAGCCCCAGCATTTT. It codes for CASSSKGQPQHF.

Written as DNA, the CDR3 is TGCGCCAGCAGCTTGGGGGGGGATGCAGATACGCAGTATTTT. It yields the protein CASSLGGDADTQYF. The chain is built from TRBV5-1 and TRBJ2-3; the D gene is possibly TRBD2 (6 bases). The CDR3 is made up of 14 amino acids. V was trimmed by 0 bases and J by 4 bases, leaving 9 bases between them. CDR1 and CDR2 from the germline V gene are SGHRS and YFSETQ.